Presented here are 28 T cell receptor beta chains from one specimen sequenced in a study of blood T cell repertoires in COVID-19. Repertoires were generated with immunoSEQ multiplex PCR, while TCRdb's copy carries only in-frame clones and drops some. Here the sample spans 70,000 to 95,000 clones, 92% being singletons. Sequenced material: peripheral blood. The receptors come from a woman aged 60-75 years with active COVID-19.

The chain employs TRBV5-1 and TRBJ2-5; 11 positions agree with TRBD2. The germline V gene has CDR1 SGHRS and CDR2 YFSETQ. V lost 0 bases to trimming and J lost 4 bases; unmatched junction nucleotides: 2. The CDR3 runs 15 residues. Here the CDR3 reads CASSLVSGRVETQYF. CDR3 DNA sequence: TGCGCCAGCAGCTTGGTTAGCGGGAGGGTAGAGACCCAGTACTTC.

The chain couples TRBV19 to TRBJ2-6, with 8 bases lining up with TRBD1. Germline V gene data show CDR1 as LNHDA and CDR2 as SQIVND (reference sequence). This CDR3 spans 17 amino acids. J lost 0 bases, V lost 6 bases, and 7 bases had no gene match. The CDR3 here is CASSRRQGFSGANVLTF. The CDR3 coding sequence is TGTGCCAGTAGCCGCCGACAGGGGTTCTCTGGGGCCAACGTCCTGACTTTC.

The CDR3 nucleotides read TGTGCCAGTAGTGCCAGGGTCAGGCCTAGCACAGATACGCAGTATTTT. It codes for CASSARVRPSTDTQYF. This chain uses TRBV19 with TRBJ2-3; D possibly corresponds to TRBD1 (5 bases). V dropped 5 bases and J dropped 0 bases, with 15 bases sitting between them. The CDR3 totals 16 residues. CDR1 is LNHDA and CDR2 is SQIVND in the germline V gene (reference sequence). The complete variable domain, with remaining parts taken from reference TRBV19 and TRBJ2-3, reads DGGITQSPKYLFRKEGQNVTLSCEQNLNHDAMYWYRQDPGQGLRLIYYSQIVNDFQKGDIAEGYSVSREKKESFPLTVTSAQKNPTAFYLCASSARVRPSTDTQYFGPGTRLTVL.

CDR3 DNA: TGTGCCGGGTTCCCGGGACTAGCGGGGGGGCCAAATGAGCAGTTCTTC. It is translated as CAGFPGLAGGPNEQFF. The rearrangement links TRBV2 to TRBJ2-1, with TRBD2 matching 16 bases. The CDR3 is made up of 16 amino acids. J lost 7 bases, V lost 11 bases, and 11 bases had no gene match. Germline CDR1 and CDR2: SNHLY and FYNNEI.

The chain is built from TRBV6-5 and TRBJ1-1; 7 bases line up with TRBD1. With V trimmed by 7 bases and J by 1 base, 3 bases remained unmatched. Germline assignment: CDR1 MNHEY and CDR2 SVGAGI. This CDR3 contains 13 residues. The CDR3 region is CASKGTANTEAFF. DNA for the CDR3: TGTGCCAGCAAAGGGACAGCGAACACTGAAGCTTTCTTT.

The V and J genes are TRBV11-3 and TRBJ2-3; TRBD2 matches at 12 bases. This CDR3 comprises 16 residues. CDR1 is SGHNT and CDR2 is YENEEA in the germline V gene. V was clipped by 4 bases and J by 2 bases; unmatched bases: 4. In nucleotides, the CDR3 is TGTGCCAGCAGCTCCGGGACTAGCGGGCCCACAGATACGCAGTATTTT. Translating it yields CASSSGTSGPTDTQYF.

The chain has TRBV28 and TRBJ1-2; the match to TRBD1 covers 11 bases. The CDR3 is made up of 16 amino acids. CDR1 and CDR2 from the germline V gene are MDHEN and SYDVKM. V shed 6 bases, J shed 7 bases, and the junction held 13 bases outside the gene matches. CDR3 coding DNA: TGTGCCAGCAGCTCGGACAGGGGGCGGGTCGGTGGTGGCTACACCTTC. Protein product: CASSSDRGRVGGGYTF.

This chain uses TRBV19 with TRBJ1-5; TRBD1 matches 7 bases. The CDR3 has 17 amino acids. V was clipped by 2 bases and J by 0 bases; unmatched bases: 7. CDR1 and CDR2 (germline): LNHDA, SQIVND (reference sequence). CDR3 sequence: CASSITGTVNSNQPQHF. In DNA form, the CDR3 reads TGTGCCAGTAGTATAACTGGGACAGTCAATAGCAATCAGCCCCAGCATTTT.

The chain links TRBV18 to TRBJ2-2, with D perhaps TRBD1 (6 bases). This CDR3 contains 16 residues. Trimming shortened V by 2 bases and J by 6 bases, and 16 bases separated the two germline ends. From germline, CDR1 is KGHSH and CDR2 LQKENI. CDR3 amino acids: CASSPSTQGVAGELFF. CDR3 DNA: TGTGCCAGCTCACCAAGTACACAGGGAGTTGCCGGGGAGCTGTTTTTT.

The J gene is TRBJ2-7, the V gene TRBV5-6; 16 nucleotides align to TRBD2. Per germline, CDR1 SGHDT and CDR2 YYEEEE. Trimming at V came to 3 bases and at J to 2 bases, leaving 5 bases not matched to a gene. CDR3 size: 17 residues. CDR3 in DNA: TGTGCCAGCAGCTGGGGACTAGCGGGAGGGTGGACCTACGAGCAGTACTTC. It yields the protein CASSWGLAGGWTYEQYF.

The J gene is TRBJ2-3, the V gene TRBV24-1; TRBD2 aligns across 13 bases. The V gene's germline CDR1 is KGHDR and CDR2 SFDVKD. This CDR3 has 18 residues. The V gene end was trimmed by 3 bases and the J gene end by 2 bases; junction bases not matched to a gene: 7. In DNA form, the CDR3 reads TGTGCCACCAGTGATCCGGGACTAGCGGGAAAGAACACAGATACGCAGTATTTT. This codes for CATSDPGLAGKNTDTQYF.

This clone has just one count. V gene TRBV2 combines with J gene TRBJ2-7; 9 positions match TRBD2. CDR1 and CDR2 (germline): SNHLY, FYNNEI. The CDR3 sequence is 14 residues long. The junction had 8 bases not matched to a gene; V was cut back by 7 bases and J by 4 bases. CDR3 region: CASIIDSGRYEQYF. The CDR3 DNA reads TGTGCCAGCATAATCGATAGCGGGAGATACGAGCAGTACTTC.

Here the CDR3 reads CASNKQGQGSNQPQHF. As DNA, the CDR3 is TGTGCCAGTAATAAGCAGGGACAGGGCAGCAATCAGCCCCAGCATTTT. The chain carries TRBV19 and TRBJ1-5, with 9 nucleotides matching TRBD1. CDR1 and CDR2 from the germline V gene are LNHDA and SQIVND (reference sequence). V lost 7 bases, J lost 1 base, and 8 bases stayed unmatched. The CDR3 consists of 16 residues. The whole variable domain, remainder taken from reference TRBV19 and TRBJ1-5, is DGGITQSPKYLFRKEGQNVTLSCEQNLNHDAMYWYRQDPGQGLRLIYYSQIVNDFQKGDIAEGYSVSREKKESFPLTVTSAQKNPTAFYLCASNKQGQGSNQPQHFGDGTRLSIL.

J is TRBJ1-6 and V is TRBV11-2; D possibly corresponds to TRBD1 (6 bases). The V gene's germline CDR1 is SGHAT and CDR2 FQNNGV. The CDR3 contains 14 residues. V was trimmed by 0 bases and J by 8 bases, leaving 8 bases between them. This chain's CDR3 is CASSLDYRDSPLHF. CDR3 DNA: TGTGCCAGCAGCTTAGATTACAGGGATTCACCCCTCCACTTT.

The CDR3 loop reads CASSELASSYNEQFF. The DNA of the CDR3 is TGTGCCAGCAGCGAACTAGCGAGCTCCTACAATGAGCAGTTCTTC. V usage is TRBV7-8 and J usage is TRBJ2-1; 7 bases line up with TRBD2. Germline V gene data show CDR1 as SGHVS and CDR2 as FQNEAQ. The CDR3 contains 15 residues. V shed 5 bases, J shed 0 bases, and the junction held 4 bases outside the gene matches.

The rearrangement links TRBV6-4 to TRBJ1-1, with no clear D. There are 13 residues in the CDR3. Trimming shortened V by 7 bases and J by 3 bases, and 12 bases separated the two germline ends. Germline V gene data show CDR1 as MRHNA and CDR2 as SNTAGT. The CDR3 region has the DNA TGTGCCAGCAATTCTACAAGCGACACTGAAGCTTTCTTT. As protein: CASNSTSDTEAFF.

The chain carries TRBV11-2 and TRBJ2-7; TRBD2 agrees at 10 bases. This CDR3 is 14 amino acids long. With V trimmed by 1 base and J by 3 bases, 0 bases remained unmatched. CDR1 and CDR2 from the germline V gene are SGHAT and FQNNGV. The DNA of the CDR3 is TGTGCCAGCAGCTTAGGACTAGCGGGCTACGAGCAGTACTTC. It translates to CASSLGLAGYEQYF.

In the case of this clone: One junction end disagrees with the germline gene, perhaps due to a read error. J is TRBJ2-7 and V is TRBV12-3 or TRBV12-4; D perhaps matches TRBD2 (5 bases). The CDR3 has 13 amino acids. The CDR3 DNA follows: TGTGCCAGCAGTCTAGCCATCTCCTACGAGCAGTACTTC. Protein product: CASSLAISYEQYF.

V gene TRBV5-6 combines with J gene TRBJ2-1; no definite D call. The CDR3 spans 17 residues. With 0 bases removed from V and 0 bases from J, the gap between germline ends came to 13 bases. Germline CDR1 and CDR2: SGHDT and YYEEEE. The CDR3 reads CASSLDSSKPSYNEQFF. CDR3 DNA: TGTGCCAGCAGCTTGGACTCCTCCAAACCCTCCTACAATGAGCAGTTCTTC.

V and J are TRBV9 and TRBJ2-7, with 10 bases that match TRBD1. The germline V gene has CDR1 SGDLS and CDR2 YYNGEE. The CDR3 has 16 residues. After removal of 4 bases from V and 5 bases from J, the junction contained 12 bases not matched to a gene. CDR3 residues: CASSTHPTGGRDEQYF. The CDR3 nucleotides are TGTGCCAGCAGCACCCATCCGACAGGGGGCAGGGACGAGCAGTACTTC.

This chain links TRBV3-1 (or the pseudogene TRBV3-2) with TRBJ2-7; D not resolved. The germline gives CDR1 LGHDT, CDR2 YNNKEL (reference sequence). The CDR3 covers 11 residues. Trimming stripped 6 bases from V and 2 bases from J, with 5 bases between. CDR3 DNA: TGTGCCAGCAGTACTCCCTACGAGCAGTACTTC. It encodes CASSTPYEQYF.

The chain combines TRBV6-5 with TRBJ1-3; no definite D call. The V gene's germline CDR1 is MNHEY and CDR2 SVGAGI. Trimming removed 6 bases at V and 1 base at J, with 13 bases between. The CDR3 runs 15 residues. For the CDR3, the DNA is TGTGCCAGCAGGGACTCCGGGAGTTCTGGAAACACCATATATTTT. This sequence encodes CASRDSGSSGNTIYF.

The gene calls are TRBV28 and TRBJ1-1; D not resolved. The ends were cut back, 6 bases at V and 3 bases at J, with 8 bases in the middle. The CDR3 consists of 12 residues. CDR1 is MDHEN, CDR2 SYDVKM, per germline. CDR3 sequence (DNA): TGTGCCAGCAGCCCTAGTTACACTGAAGCTTTCTTT. Translated: CASSPSYTEAFF. The variable domain in full, with the rest retrieved from reference TRBV28 and TRBJ1-1, is DVKVTQSSRYLVKRTGEKVFLECVQDMDHENMFWYRQDPGLGLRLIYFSYDVKMKEKGDIPEGYSVSREKKERFSLILESASTNQTSMYLCASSPSYTEAFFGQGTRLTVV.

The gene calls are TRBV12-5 and TRBJ1-1, with D perhaps matching TRBD1 (6 bases). The CDR3 has 15 residues. Trimming removed 5 bases from V and 1 base from J, with 14 bases in between. Germline V gene data show CDR1 as LGHNT and CDR2 as FRNRAP. The CDR3 loop is CASGASGQPNTEAFF. The DNA of the CDR3 is TGTGCTAGTGGTGCCTCCGGACAGCCGAACACTGAAGCTTTCTTT.

The rearrangement uses TRBV7-2 and TRBJ2-1; D possibly corresponds to TRBD2 (6 bases). CDR3 length: 15 residues. Germline lookup yields CDR1 SGHTA and CDR2 FQGNSA. The V end was cut by 1 base, the J end by 3 bases, with 10 bases between. CDR3 sequence: CASSLGNGGYNEQFF. The CDR3 nucleotides are TGTGCCAGCAGCTTAGGCAACGGGGGCTACAATGAGCAGTTCTTC.

V is TRBV30 and J is TRBJ1-1, with a weak D call TRBD1 (5 bases). The germline V gene has CDR1 GTSNPN and CDR2 SVGIG (reference sequence). Between the trimmed V and J ends, which lost 5 bases and 3 bases, there was a span of 7 bases. The CDR3 runs to 11 residues. CDR3 in amino acids: CAWGRDTEAFF. For the CDR3, the DNA is TGTGCCTGGGGCAGGGACACTGAAGCTTTCTTT.

The chain uses TRBV4-1 and TRBJ1-1, with a tentative D call TRBD1 (5 bases). From germline, CDR1 is MGHRA and CDR2 YSYEKL. The CDR3 extends over 15 amino acids. V lost 1 base and J lost 5, with 14 bases in between. The CDR3 region has the DNA TGCGCCAGCAGCCAAGTGGGCAGGGCGGATACTGAAGCTTTCTTT. It specifies CASSQVGRADTEAFF.

The rearrangement joins TRBV7-9 to TRBJ2-7, with 8 bases aligning to TRBD2. V was pared by 2 bases and J by 5 bases, with 2 bases of the junction left unmatched. The CDR3 sequence is 13 residues long. Per the germline V gene, CDR1 is SEHNR and CDR2 is FQNEAQ (reference sequence). The CDR3 coding sequence is TGTGCCAGCAGCTTAAGCGGGAGCGACGAGCAGTACTTC. It specifies CASSLSGSDEQYF.